This TCR beta chain was recorded in a study of T cell responses to AZD1222 COVID-19 vaccine. Broader study findings: Reportedly, nearly half the spike-specific TCRs target unmutated variant regions. Spike as a whole was targeted by vaccine-associated CD4 TCRs, dominant at 160-218 and 743-854.

V lost 5 bases to trimming and J lost 6 bases, with 14 bases between them. This CDR3 comprises 12 residues. CDR1 is GTSNPN and CDR2 is SVGIG in the germline V gene (reference sequence). A note on this clone: Its target is not known.

Investigators merged groups given second doses at roughly 4 or roughly 12 weeks. TCRdb keeps only in-frame clones here, not all; method: immunoSEQ multiplex PCR. The data show 99,000 or so clones, roughly nine tenths seen once. The J gene is TRBJ2-7, the V gene TRBV30; possible D gene TRBD1, 7 bases. The TCR comes from an adult who received the AZD1222 COVID-19 vaccine. This specimen consisted of peripheral blood, obtained 28 days after the second AZD1222 dose. The CDR3 DNA reads as TGTGCCTGGGACAGGGTAGCGGTCGAGCAGTACTTC. It encodes CAWDRVAVEQYF.